This entry lists 20 T cell receptor beta chains sequenced from one sample in a study of blood T cells in healthy people across ages. A second PCR, run for about 7 to 11 cycles, used a sample-barcoded 5' primer plus a J-beta primer mix. TCRdb itself ran the 5' RACE reads through MiXCR, one entry per CDR3 protein. Of 800,000 to 950,000 distinct CDR3 sequences listed, approximately 35% are singletons. The source material was blood. The source of these receptors is a young man in good health.

This clonotype was found a few times. The V and J genes are TRBV20-1 and TRBJ2-1, with D perhaps TRBD1 or TRBD2 (6 bases each). The CDR3 contains 15 residues. The germline CDR1 and CDR2 sequences are DFQATT and SNEGSKA (reference sequence). V lost 3 bases, J lost 0 bases, and 12 bases lay in between. CDR3 region: CSARVGGYSYNEQFF. CDR3 sequence (DNA): TGCAGTGCTAGGGTCGGGGGCTACTCCTACAATGAGCAGTTCTTC.

This clonotype was recorded a few times. This chain connects TRBV4-3 to TRBJ1-4; no clear D. The germline V gene encodes CDR1 LGHNA and CDR2 YSLEER. V was clipped by 4 bases and J by 0 bases, with 12 bases between them. This CDR3 spans 16 amino acids. The CDR3 protein is CASSRATLATNEKLFF. The CDR3 region has the DNA TGCGCCAGCAGCCGTGCGACACTAGCAACTAATGAAAAACTGTTTTTT.

This clonotype was seen repeatedly, ten times or more. The chain employs TRBV12-3 or TRBV12-4 and TRBJ2-1, with 11 bases lining up with TRBD2. This CDR3 comprises 17 residues. The junction had 13 bases not matched to a gene; V was cut back by 5 bases and J by 7 bases. The CDR3 reads CASSGTSGVPLWNEQFF. CDR3 nucleotide sequence: TGTGCCAGCAGTGGGACTAGCGGAGTTCCCCTCTGGAATGAGCAGTTCTTC.

This rearrangement joins TRBV6-2 or TRBV6-3 to TRBJ2-1, with 7 bases aligning to TRBD1. Trimming cost V 2 bases and J 3 bases; bases outside gene matches: 10. CDR3 length: 17 amino acids. Per germline, CDR1 MNHEY and CDR2 SVGEGT. CDR3 in DNA: TGTGCCAGCAGTTACCCTAAGACAGGGACGGTCTACAATGAGCAGTTCTTC. Residues: CASSYPKTGTVYNEQFF.

The CDR3 nucleotides are TGCGCCAGCGCGATCGGGACCGAGACCTACGAGCAGTTCTTC. As protein: CASAIGTETYEQFF. This chain joins TRBV5-1 and TRBJ2-1; D could derive from TRBD1 or TRBD2 (5 bases each). Trimming removed 7 bases at V and 10 bases at J, with 21 bases between. Germline CDR1 reads SGHRS; CDR2 reads YFSETQ. The CDR3 totals 14 residues.

The genes are TRBV11-3 and TRBJ2-1, with a tentative D call TRBD2 (5 bases). V was pared by 5 bases and J by 6 bases, with 11 bases between. CDR3 length: 13 amino acids. Germline values: CDR1 SGHNT, CDR2 YENEEA. In DNA form, the CDR3 reads TGTGCCAGCAGCCCCACTCGGGGCAATGAGCAGTTCTTC. This encodes CASSPTRGNEQFF.

The chain couples TRBV5-1 to TRBJ1-4; a weak D match, TRBD1 (5 bases). CDR3 length equals 16 residues. Trimming stripped 1 base from V and 5 bases from J, with 15 bases between. CDR1 SGHRS and CDR2 YFSETQ come from the germline V gene. The CDR3: CASSLLPGRVNEKLFF. The CDR3 region has the DNA TGCGCCAGCAGCTTGCTCCCGGGGCGGGTAAATGAAAAACTGTTTTTT.

This chain uses TRBV3-1 with TRBJ2-3, with 9 bases aligning to TRBD2. Germline-derived CDR1 and CDR2 are LGHDT and YNNKEL (reference sequence). The CDR3 spans 17 residues. V lost 1 base to trimming and J lost 4 bases; unmatched junction nucleotides: 9. The DNA of the CDR3 is TGTGCCAGCAGCCAAGGAATTTCGGTAGCGGGGGCAGATACGCAGTATTTT. Translated, it gives CASSQGISVAGADTQYF.

The chain is built from TRBV20-1 and TRBJ2-2; D might be TRBD2 (6 bases). This CDR3 has 14 residues. Trimming took off 5 bases at V and 6 bases at J, with 16 bases between the two ends. Germline V gives CDR1 DFQATT, CDR2 SNEGSKA (reference sequence). CDR3 in amino acids: CSAVRAGSAGELFF. CDR3 DNA sequence: TGCAGTGCTGTACGGGCGGGAAGTGCCGGGGAGCTGTTTTTT.

The chain carries TRBV14 and TRBJ2-7; a weak D match, TRBD1 (6 bases). TRBJ2-5 matches the DNA end more closely, so the J call is doubtful. From germline, CDR1 is SGHDN and CDR2 FVKESK. The CDR3 extends over 16 amino acids. This CDR3 is CASSQEWVGGRETQYF. The CDR3 DNA is TGTGCCAGCAGCCAAGAATGGGTTGGGGGCCGGGAGACCCAGTACTTC.

This sequence joins TRBV20-1 and TRBJ2-1; 7 bases agree with TRBD2. The length of the CDR3 is 12 residues. V gave up 3 bases and J gave up 8 bases; unmatched junction bases: 4. Germline V gene lookup returns CDR1 DFQATT and CDR2 SNEGSKA (reference sequence). The CDR3 sequence: CSARGTSDEQFF. DNA of the CDR3: TGCAGTGCTAGGGGAACTAGCGATGAGCAGTTCTTC.

CDR3 in amino acids: CASTDNRGNGNEQFF. As DNA, the CDR3 is TGTGCCAGCACCGATAACAGGGGGAACGGGAATGAGCAGTTCTTC. V gene TRBV3-1 combines with J gene TRBJ2-1, with TRBD1 identical over 8 bases. Per germline, CDR1 LGHDT and CDR2 YNNKEL (reference sequence). The ends lost 7 bases at V and 7 bases at J; junction bases unmatched: 12. This CDR3 has 15 residues.

This chain connects TRBV12-5 to TRBJ1-5, with D maybe TRBD1 (6 bases). Germline V gene sequence: CDR1 LGHNT, CDR2 FRNRAP. Deletions cut 1 base from V and 6 bases from J, with 16 bases between. The CDR3 consists of 16 residues. CDR3 sequence: CASGLEGAEGGQPQHF. CDR3 nucleotides: TGTGCTAGTGGTTTGGAGGGAGCGGAGGGGGGTCAGCCCCAGCATTTT.

The sample holds a few counts of this clonotype. This rearrangement joins TRBV4-1 to TRBJ1-6; unclear D gene. Germline CDR1 and CDR2: MGHRA and YSYEKL. The V gene lost 0 bases and the J gene lost 8 bases, with 11 bases spanning the gap. The CDR3 consists of 15 residues. CDR3 amino acids: CASSQDALVDSPLHF. The CDR3 nucleotides are TGCGCCAGCAGCCAAGACGCGCTGGTGGATTCACCCCTCCACTTT.

This chain joins TRBV20-1 and TRBJ2-7, with unresolved D. TRBJ2-5 explains the end of the DNA better; the J call may be wrong. Germline loops: CDR1 DFQATT, CDR2 SNEGSKA (reference sequence). CDR3 size: 14 residues. CDR3 loop: CSARDDTNQETQYF. The CDR3 nucleotides are TGCAGTGCTAGGGACGATACCAATCAGGAGACCCAGTACTTC.

The rearrangement uses TRBV7-9 and TRBJ2-3; no clear D gene. The V gene lost 1 base and the J gene lost 3 bases, with 11 bases spanning the gap. The CDR3 consists of 15 residues. The germline CDR1 and CDR2 sequences are SEHNR and FQNEAQ (reference sequence). CDR3 bases: TGTGCCAGCAGCTTAGGACTTATGGGGACAGATACGCAGTATTTT. Protein sequence: CASSLGLMGTDTQYF.

The rearrangement joins TRBV7-9 to TRBJ2-1; D might be TRBD1 or TRBD2, each matching 5 bases. The CDR3 consists of 17 residues. The V end lost 2 bases, the J end lost 9 bases, and 23 bases lay between the germline ends. Germline-derived CDR1 and CDR2 are SEHNR and FQNEAQ (reference sequence). CDR3 loop: CASSLTRGSELEGEQFF. CDR3 in DNA: TGTGCCAGCAGCTTAACGAGGGGTTCGGAGCTTGAGGGTGAGCAGTTCTTC.

This clonotype was counted between two and nine times. This rearrangement joins TRBV4-1 to TRBJ2-3; 7 nucleotides align to TRBD2. Germline values: CDR1 MGHRA, CDR2 YSYEKL. With 1 base clipped from V and 2 bases from J, the junction kept 9 bases outside the gene matches. The CDR3 extends over 17 amino acids. The CDR3 spells CASSQAVPSGITDTQYF. CDR3 bases: TGCGCCAGCAGCCAAGCTGTTCCTAGCGGAATCACAGATACGCAGTATTTT.

This chain connects TRBV4-3 to TRBJ1-2, with D maybe TRBD1 (5 bases). Looked up from germline, CDR1 is LGHNA and CDR2 is YSLEER. V was shortened by 0 bases and J by 8 bases, with 16 bases between the two germline ends. This CDR3 has 15 amino acids. This chain's CDR3 is CASSQDARGATGYTF. CDR3 nucleotides: TGCGCCAGCAGCCAAGACGCCCGAGGGGCGACGGGCTACACCTTC.

Only a few counts were recorded for this clonotype. The chain has TRBV4-2 and TRBJ2-7; D may match TRBD1 or TRBD2 (6 bases each). The germline V and J ends were trimmed by 1 base and 7 bases, with 26 bases remaining between them. The CDR3 loop spans 18 amino acids. In germline, CDR1 is LGHNA, CDR2 YNFKEQ. The CDR3 is CASSQGGGLTAHYNEQYF. CDR3 nucleotide sequence: TGTGCCAGCAGCCAAGGAGGGGGGCTAACCGCACACTACAATGAGCAGTACTTC.